A single sample gave rise to the 18 T cell receptor beta chains below, sequenced in a study of blood T cell repertoires in COVID-19. The repertoire was sequenced with immunoSEQ multiplex PCR; TCRdb's copy has only in-frame clones and lacks some. This table holds over 100,000 clones, over 75% found once. Sequencing input: peripheral blood. These receptor sequences come from a woman in her forties or fifties with acute or convalescent COVID-19.

The chain recombines TRBV7-9 with TRBJ1-6, with a possible D match to TRBD1 (6 bases). Germline-derived CDR1 and CDR2 are SEHNR and FQNEAQ (reference sequence). Trimming left V 5 bases short and J 4 bases short, with 15 bases between. The CDR3 totals 16 residues. CDR3 amino acids: CASSLKTGRYNSPLHF. The DNA of the CDR3 is TGTGCCAGCAGCCTAAAGACAGGAAGATATAATTCACCCCTCCACTTT.

The chain joins TRBV10-3 to TRBJ1-1; tentatively, D is TRBD1 (5 bases). The CDR3 extends over 13 amino acids. V lost 6 bases and J 1 base, leaving 9 bases between the germline ends. Germline values: CDR1 ENHRY, CDR2 SYGVKD. The CDR3 sequence is CAIRTDTNTEAFF. The CDR3 nucleotides are TGTGCCATCAGGACGGACACGAACACTGAAGCTTTCTTT.

V is TRBV7-9 and J is TRBJ1-3; a possible D gene is TRBD1 (5 bases). CDR1 SEHNR and CDR2 FQNEAQ come from the germline V gene (reference sequence). The CDR3 spans 14 residues. With 6 bases removed from V and 2 bases from J, the gap between germline ends came to 11 bases. The CDR3 bases are TGTGCCAGCAGAAGTCGGGGGGCTGGAAACACCATATATTTT. This gives the protein CASRSRGAGNTIYF.

This clone occurred many times. The chain carries TRBV12-3 or TRBV12-4 and TRBJ2-7, with a weak D call TRBD1 (6 bases). This CDR3 is 13 amino acids long. V was trimmed by 5 bases and J by 5 bases, leaving 13 bases between them. CDR3 in amino acids: CASSRTQGNEQYF. The CDR3 region has the DNA TGTGCCAGCAGTAGAACACAGGGTAACGAGCAGTACTTC.

The rearrangement links TRBV19 to TRBJ1-4; tentative D call: TRBD1 (5 bases). The V end was cut by 3 bases, the J end by 2 bases, with 10 bases between. The V gene's germline CDR1 is LNHDA and CDR2 SQIVND (reference sequence). This CDR3 spans 15 amino acids. CDR3 DNA: TGTGCCAGTAGTATTGTCAGGGCTACTAATGAAAAACTGTTTTTT. As protein: CASSIVRATNEKLFF.

The V and J genes are TRBV15 and TRBJ2-2; 8 bases are a match to TRBD1. CDR1 is LNHNV, CDR2 YYDKDF, per germline (reference sequence). This CDR3 is built from 17 residues. V lost 0 bases, J lost 5 bases, and 8 bases stayed unmatched. The CDR3 DNA reads as TGTGCCACCAGCAGAGATGGTCAGGGGGCGCGGACCGGGGAGCTGTTTTTT. It codes for CATSRDGQGARTGELFF.

The V gene is TRBV24-1, the J gene TRBJ1-1; 8 positions agree with TRBD1. The junction had 10 bases not matched to a gene; V was cut back by 4 bases and J by 10 bases. Germline assignment: CDR1 KGHDR and CDR2 SFDVKD. The CDR3 sequence is 14 residues long. Here the CDR3 DNA reads TGTGCCACCAGTGACCCAGGGGGCGCGAAGGGAGCTTTCTTT. This sequence encodes CATSDPGGAKGAFF.

This clone was observed once. In nucleotides, the CDR3 is TGTGCCAGCAGTTTTCGGTCCTACGAGCAGTACTTC. It is translated as CASSFRSYEQYF. The chain is built from TRBV2 and TRBJ2-7; the D is unclear. The CDR3 runs 12 residues. V dropped 5 bases and J dropped 1 base, with 6 bases sitting between them. The V gene's germline CDR1 is SNHLY and CDR2 FYNNEI. Full variable domain (outside the CDR3, taken from reference TRBV2 and TRBJ2-7): EPEVTQTPSHQVTQMGQEVILRCVPISNHLYFYWYRQILGQKVEFLVSFYNNEISEKSEIFDDQFSVERPDGSNFTLKIRSTKLEDSAMYFCASSFRSYEQYFGPGTRLTVT.

This sequence joins TRBV18 and TRBJ2-7; D is perhaps TRBD1 (6 bases). CDR1 KGHSH and CDR2 LQKENI come from the germline V gene. Trimming took 4 bases from V and 0 from J, leaving 19 bases between them. This CDR3 contains 17 residues. DNA of the CDR3: TGTGCCAGCTCACAACAACCCGAAGACAGGAGCTCCTACGAGCAGTACTTC. Its protein product is CASSQQPEDRSSYEQYF.

The chain combines TRBV5-1 with TRBJ2-5; 8 bases map to TRBD2. Germline V gene data show CDR1 as SGHRS and CDR2 as YFSETQ. The junction had 6 bases not matched to a gene; V was cut back by 0 bases and J by 5 bases. This CDR3 comprises 15 residues. The CDR3 sequence: CASSLAGGAWETQYF. CDR3 DNA: TGCGCCAGCAGCTTGGCCGGGGGGGCTTGGGAGACCCAGTACTTC.

Only a few counts were recorded for this clone. The chain has TRBV7-3 and TRBJ1-2, with 10 positions matching TRBD1. This CDR3 has 16 residues. J was trimmed by 6 bases and V by 4 bases; bases with no gene match: 11. Germline V lookup: CDR1 SGHTA, CDR2 FQGTGA. CDR3 nucleotide sequence: TGTGCCAGCAGCTCGGACCCGGGGACAGGGGTTAATGGCTACACCTTC. It is translated as CASSSDPGTGVNGYTF.

The chain joins TRBV6-5 to TRBJ1-1; the D is unclear. CDR1 and CDR2 from the germline V gene are MNHEY and SVGAGI. V was cut by 5 bases and J by 4 bases, with 17 bases left in between. This CDR3 region has 15 residues. The CDR3 bases are TGTGCCAGCAGTAGGCTCGGATTTACGGGCACTGAAGCTTTCTTT. Its protein product is CASSRLGFTGTEAFF.

This clone has only a few counts. The rearrangement links TRBV7-9 to TRBJ1-5, with 7 bases matching TRBD1. Germline CDR1 is SEHNR and CDR2 is FQNEAQ (reference sequence). J gave up 3 bases and V 5 bases, and 16 bases lay outside the gene matches. This CDR3 region has 18 residues. The CDR3 reads CASSPYEAYRGPNQPQHF. The DNA of the CDR3 is TGTGCCAGCAGCCCCTACGAGGCTTACAGGGGTCCCAATCAGCCCCAGCATTTT. The whole variable domain, remainder taken from reference TRBV7-9 and TRBJ1-5, is DTGVSQNPRHKITKRGQNVTFRCDPISEHNRLYWYRQTLGQGPEFLTYFQNEAQLEKSRLLSDRFSAERPKGSFSTLEIQRTEQGDSAMYLCASSPYEAYRGPNQPQHFGDGTRLSIL.

This chain connects TRBV30 to TRBJ1-1; maybe TRBD1 (5 bases). The V gene's germline CDR1 is GTSNPN and CDR2 SVGIG (reference sequence). This CDR3 is 16 amino acids long. V was cut by 0 bases and J by 5 bases, with 19 bases left in between. The chain's CDR3 is CAWSVGGGIVRTEAFF. The CDR3 nucleotides are TGTGCCTGGAGTGTAGGCGGGGGGATCGTTAGGACTGAAGCTTTCTTT. The complete variable domain, with remaining parts taken from reference TRBV30 and TRBJ1-1, reads SQTIHQWPATLVQPVGSPLSLECTVEGTSNPNLYWYRQAAGRGLQLLFYSVGIGQISSEVPQNLSASRPQDRQFILSSKKLLLSDSGFYLCAWSVGGGIVRTEAFFGQGTRLTVV.

The chain couples TRBV18 to TRBJ1-1, with TRBD1 identical over 10 bases. V lost 3 bases, J lost 5 bases, and 0 bases stayed unmatched. The CDR3 extends over 13 amino acids. CDR1 and CDR2 from the germline V gene are KGHSH and LQKENI. The CDR3 here is CASSPDRGTEAFF. CDR3 nucleotide sequence: TGTGCCAGCTCACCGGACAGGGGGACTGAAGCTTTCTTT.

The rearrangement uses TRBV5-1 and TRBJ2-2; 7 bases align to TRBD1. The J segment lost 9 bases and the V segment lost 2 bases, leaving 13 bases of the junction unmatched. The CDR3 loop spans 16 amino acids. Germline CDR1 is SGHRS and CDR2 is YFSETQ. The CDR3 region is CASSFPGTVPLRELFF. The CDR3 bases are TGCGCCAGCAGCTTTCCCGGGACAGTCCCCTTAAGGGAGCTGTTTTTT.

This clone has more than one count but fewer than ten. This chain uses TRBV11-2 with TRBJ1-5, with 10 bases matching TRBD1. Looked up from germline, CDR1 is SGHAT and CDR2 is FQNNGV. V lost 5 bases and J lost 4; bases outside the gene matches: 2. This CDR3 region has 14 residues. The CDR3 DNA reads as TGTGCCAGCAGCCCGGACAGGGGGAATCAGCCCCAGCATTTT. It codes for CASSPDRGNQPQHF.

The rearrangement uses TRBV28 and TRBJ1-3; D not certain. CDR1 MDHEN and CDR2 SYDVKM come from the germline V gene. This CDR3 comprises 14 residues. The V end was cut by 5 bases, the J end by 2 bases, with 10 bases between. The CDR3, as DNA: TGTGCCAGCAGTAGCCCGCACGCTGGAAACACCATATATTTT. It encodes CASSSPHAGNTIYF.